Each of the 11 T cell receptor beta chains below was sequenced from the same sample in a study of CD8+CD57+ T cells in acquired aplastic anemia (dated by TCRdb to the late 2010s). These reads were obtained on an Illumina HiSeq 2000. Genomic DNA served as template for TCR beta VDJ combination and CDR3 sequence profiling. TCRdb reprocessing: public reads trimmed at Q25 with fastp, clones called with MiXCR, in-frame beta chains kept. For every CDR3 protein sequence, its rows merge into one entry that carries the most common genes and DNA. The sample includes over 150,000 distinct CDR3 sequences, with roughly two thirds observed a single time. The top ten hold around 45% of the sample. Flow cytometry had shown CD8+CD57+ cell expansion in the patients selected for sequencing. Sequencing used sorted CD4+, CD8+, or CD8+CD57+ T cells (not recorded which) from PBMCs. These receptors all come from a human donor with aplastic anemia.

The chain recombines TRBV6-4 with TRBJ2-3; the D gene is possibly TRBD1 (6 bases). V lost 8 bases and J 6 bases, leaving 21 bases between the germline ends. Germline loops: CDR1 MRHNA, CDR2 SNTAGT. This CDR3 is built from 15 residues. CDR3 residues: CASRTGTLHVDTQYF. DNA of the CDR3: TGTGCCAGCCGGACCGGGACACTACACGTGGATACGCAGTATTTT.

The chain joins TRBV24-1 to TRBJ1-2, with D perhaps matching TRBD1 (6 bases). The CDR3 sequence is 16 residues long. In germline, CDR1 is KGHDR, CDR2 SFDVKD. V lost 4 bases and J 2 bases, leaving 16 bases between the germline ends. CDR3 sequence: CATSDPTGKTNYGYTF. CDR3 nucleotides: TGTGCCACCAGTGACCCAACAGGGAAGACCAACTATGGCTACACCTTC.

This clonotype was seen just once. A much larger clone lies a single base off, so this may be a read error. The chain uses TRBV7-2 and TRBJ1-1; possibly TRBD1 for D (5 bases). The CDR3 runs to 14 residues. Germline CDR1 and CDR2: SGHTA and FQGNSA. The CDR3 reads CASSLEAGNTGAFF. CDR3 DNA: TGTGCCAGCAGCTTGGAAGCAGGGAACACTGGAGCTTTCTTT.

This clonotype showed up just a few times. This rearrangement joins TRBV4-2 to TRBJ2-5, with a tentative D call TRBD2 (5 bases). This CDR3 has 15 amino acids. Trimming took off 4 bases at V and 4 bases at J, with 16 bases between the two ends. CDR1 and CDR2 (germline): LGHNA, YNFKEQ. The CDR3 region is CASSPMDFRRETQYF. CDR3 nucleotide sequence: TGTGCCAGCAGCCCCATGGACTTCAGGCGAGAGACCCAGTACTTC.

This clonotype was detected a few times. CDR3 nucleotides: TGTGCCACCAGTGAGACCAGGGGCCAAGAGACCCAGTACTTC. Protein sequence: CATSETRGQETQYF. The chain employs TRBV24-1 and TRBJ2-5, with a tentative D call TRBD1 (6 bases). This CDR3 contains 14 residues. Per germline, CDR1 KGHDR and CDR2 SFDVKD. V lost 4 bases to trimming and J lost 1 base, with 9 bases between them.

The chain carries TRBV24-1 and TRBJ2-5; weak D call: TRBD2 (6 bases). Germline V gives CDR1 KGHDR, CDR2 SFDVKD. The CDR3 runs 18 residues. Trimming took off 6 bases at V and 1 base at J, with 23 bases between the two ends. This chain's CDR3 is CATSPDRGFSGVQETQYF. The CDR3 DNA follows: TGTGCCACCAGTCCTGACCGAGGGTTTTCGGGGGTCCAAGAGACCCAGTACTTC.

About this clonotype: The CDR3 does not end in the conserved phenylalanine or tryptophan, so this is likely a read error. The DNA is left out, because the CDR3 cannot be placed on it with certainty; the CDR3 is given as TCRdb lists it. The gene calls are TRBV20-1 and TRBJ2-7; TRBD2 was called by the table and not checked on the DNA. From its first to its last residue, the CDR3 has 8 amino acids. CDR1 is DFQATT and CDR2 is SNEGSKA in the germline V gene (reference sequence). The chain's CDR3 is CSARAVAG.

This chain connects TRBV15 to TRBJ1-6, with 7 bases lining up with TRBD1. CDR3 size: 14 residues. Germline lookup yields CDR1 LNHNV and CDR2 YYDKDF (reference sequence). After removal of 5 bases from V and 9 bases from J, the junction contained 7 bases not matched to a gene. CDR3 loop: CATSLRTGGSPLHF. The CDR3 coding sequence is TGTGCCACCAGCTTACGGACAGGTGGTTCACCCCTCCACTTT. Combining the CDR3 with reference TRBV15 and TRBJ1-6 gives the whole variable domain DAMVIQNPRYQVTQFGKPVTLSCSQTLNHNVMYWYQQKSSQAPKLLFHYYDKDFNNEADTPDNFQSRRPNTSFCFLDIRSPGLGDTAMYLCATSLRTGGSPLHFGNGTRLTVT.

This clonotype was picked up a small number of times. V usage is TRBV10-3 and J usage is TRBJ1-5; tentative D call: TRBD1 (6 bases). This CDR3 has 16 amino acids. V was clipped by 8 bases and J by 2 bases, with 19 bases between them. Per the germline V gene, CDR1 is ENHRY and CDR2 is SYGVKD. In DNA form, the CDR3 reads TGTGCCATCCCCGAAGGGCCACACAGGGGCAATCAGCCCCAGCATTTT. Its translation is CAIPEGPHRGNQPQHF.

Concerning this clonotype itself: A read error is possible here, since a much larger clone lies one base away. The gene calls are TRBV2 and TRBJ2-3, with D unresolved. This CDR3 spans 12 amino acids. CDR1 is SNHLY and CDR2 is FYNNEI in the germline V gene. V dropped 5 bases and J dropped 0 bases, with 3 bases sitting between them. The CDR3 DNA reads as TGTGCCAGCAGTATAAGCACAGATACGCAGTATTTT. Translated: CASSISTDTQYF.

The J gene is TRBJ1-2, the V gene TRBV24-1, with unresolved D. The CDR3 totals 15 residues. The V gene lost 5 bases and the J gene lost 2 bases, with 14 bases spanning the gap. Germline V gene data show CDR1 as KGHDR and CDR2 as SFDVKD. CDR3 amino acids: CATSGSPTENYGYTF. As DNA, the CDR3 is TGTGCCACCAGTGGGTCACCTACAGAGAACTATGGCTACACCTTC.